This TCR beta chain was found in a study of response to subunit inactivated influenza vaccine. This CDR3 is 15 amino acids long. From germline, CDR1 is DFQATT and CDR2 SNEGSKA (reference sequence). V dropped 1 base and J dropped 6; count of bases not matched to a gene: 9. TCRdb re-derived calls from the RT-PCR reads in MiXCR, one entry per CDR3 protein. The repertoire includes 400,000 to 650,000 distinct CDR3 sequences, around 7.9% of them detected once, and less than 15% sits in the top ten. Study-wide points: Each seasonal influenza vaccination recruits few new T cells, the authors suggested.

The sample holds many counts of this clonotype. Its antigen is still unknown. The origin of this receptor is a man aged 50-75 years who received an inactivated influenza vaccine. This chain links TRBV20-1 with TRBJ2-1; 7 nucleotides match TRBD1. This material consisted of PBMCs from blood, taken less than 25 months after vaccination. CDR3 protein: CSARGEGGEPNEQFF. For the CDR3, the DNA is TGCAGTGCTAGAGGAGAAGGGGGCGAACCCAATGAGCAGTTCTTC.